Below are 29 T cell receptor beta chains sequenced from a single sample in a study of blood T cell repertoires in COVID-19 (TCRdb year 2020). Receptor libraries were prepared by the immunoSEQ multiplex PCR assay. TCRdb retrieved this table from immuneACCESS and kept in-frame rearrangements only. Not all clones are present; in checked studies, unresolved V genes account for under half, and no reason is known for the remainder. Across this sample there are 250,000 to 350,000 clones, with nearly 90% seen only once. Jointly, the top ten make up approximately 5% of the sample. The specimen was PBMCs or T cells enriched from blood (not recorded which). These receptors all come from a woman under 40 who had recovered from COVID-19.

The CDR3 here is CAISGGTGDAYEQYF. The DNA for the CDR3 is TGTGCCATCAGTGGGGGGACAGGGGATGCCTACGAGCAGTACTTC. The chain employs TRBV10-3 and TRBJ2-7, with 10 positions matching TRBD1. With V trimmed by 4 bases and J by 2 bases, 5 bases remained unmatched. This CDR3 is built from 15 residues. CDR1 is ENHRY and CDR2 is SYGVKD in the germline V gene.

The J gene is TRBJ2-2, the V gene TRBV14; D gene unclear. CDR1 SGHDN and CDR2 FVKESK come from the germline V gene. V lost 0 bases to trimming and J lost 4 bases, with 12 bases between them. The CDR3 consists of 16 residues. The CDR3 reads CASSQDSQHLTGELFF. In DNA form, the CDR3 reads TGTGCCAGCAGCCAAGATTCACAGCACCTCACCGGGGAGCTGTTTTTT.

The rearrangement joins TRBV12-3 or TRBV12-4 to TRBJ1-1; D call uncertain. The V gene lost 2 bases and the J gene lost 5 bases, with 6 bases spanning the gap. This CDR3 contains 12 residues. The CDR3 here is CASSLSRTEAFF. The CDR3, as DNA: TGTGCCAGCAGTTTAAGTCGGACTGAAGCTTTCTTT.

V usage is TRBV19 and J usage is TRBJ1-2; no definite D call. CDR3 size: 11 residues. V lost 1 base and J 7 bases, leaving 4 bases between the germline ends. Germline values: CDR1 LNHDA, CDR2 SQIVND (reference sequence). CDR3 loop: CASSIASGYTF. CDR3 in DNA: TGTGCCAGTAGTATAGCGAGTGGCTACACCTTC. Full variable domain (outside the CDR3, taken from reference TRBV19 and TRBJ1-2): DGGITQSPKYLFRKEGQNVTLSCEQNLNHDAMYWYRQDPGQGLRLIYYSQIVNDFQKGDIAEGYSVSREKKESFPLTVTSAQKNPTAFYLCASSIASGYTFGSGTRLTVV.

This clone was seen a few times. The CDR3, as DNA: TGTGCCAGCAGCCCCATGGGTCCTAAGGGGACTGAAGCTTTCTTT. This encodes CASSPMGPKGTEAFF. The chain is built from TRBV7-6 and TRBJ1-1, with D perhaps TRBD1 (5 bases). CDR3 length equals 15 residues. V shed 5 bases and J shed 5 bases, with 18 bases lying between them. Per the germline V gene, CDR1 is SGHVS and CDR2 is FNYEAQ. The full variable domain, completed using reference TRBV7-6 and TRBJ1-1, is GAGVSQSPRYKVTKRGQDVALRCDPISGHVSLYWYRQALGQGPEFLTYFNYEAQQDKSGLPNDRFSAERPEGSISTLTIQRTEQRDSAMYRCASSPMGPKGTEAFFGQGTRLTVV.

A single count supports this clone. The chain links TRBV2 to TRBJ2-6; 7 bases agree with TRBD2. The CDR3 has 14 residues. Germline values: CDR1 SNHLY, CDR2 FYNNEI. V lost 0 bases to trimming and J lost 12 bases; unmatched junction nucleotides: 5. The CDR3 nucleotides read TGTGCCAGCAGTGAAGCGGGGGGGGTCGGCGTCCTGACTTTC. Translating it yields CASSEAGGVGVLTF.

This clone was seen only once. The chain recombines TRBV7-3 with TRBJ2-7; 7 bases align to TRBD1. The CDR3 is 14 amino acids. V lost 6 bases, J lost 1 base, and 6 bases stayed unmatched. CDR1 and CDR2 (germline): SGHTA, FQGTGA. The CDR3 reads CASRSGQMSYEQYF. For the CDR3, the DNA is TGTGCCAGCAGGTCGGGACAGATGTCCTACGAGCAGTACTTC. The variable domain in full, with the rest retrieved from reference TRBV7-3 and TRBJ2-7, is GAGVSQTPSNKVTEKGKYVELRCDPISGHTALYWYRQSLGQGPEFLIYFQGTGAADDSGLPNDRFFAVRPEGSVSTLKIQRTERGDSAVYLCASRSGQMSYEQYFGPGTRLTVT.

The chain links TRBV9 to TRBJ1-1; D is undetermined. CDR3 size: 16 residues. Germline CDR1 is SGDLS and CDR2 is YYNGEE. V was cut by 0 bases and J by 4 bases, with 16 bases left in between. The CDR3 DNA is TGTGCCAGCAGCGTAGAGGTCGGTCTGACGGGCACTGAAGCTTTCTTT. It yields the protein CASSVEVGLTGTEAFF.

The V gene is TRBV5-1, the J gene TRBJ2-3; 8 bases align to TRBD2. The CDR3 covers 17 residues. Germline CDR1 is SGHRS and CDR2 is YFSETQ. After removal of 4 bases from V and 0 bases from J, the junction contained 10 bases not matched to a gene. The CDR3 is CASSLGGLAPSTDTQYF. The DNA of the CDR3 is TGCGCCAGCAGCCTAGGAGGACTAGCTCCGAGCACAGATACGCAGTATTTT.

The chain joins TRBV30 to TRBJ2-2; TRBD2 matches 11 bases. J gave up 4 bases and V 1 base, and 5 bases lay outside the gene matches. CDR1 GTSNPN and CDR2 SVGIG come from the germline V gene (reference sequence). CDR3 length: 16 residues. The CDR3 reads CAWSGLAGQTTGELFF. The DNA for the CDR3 is TGTGCCTGGAGTGGACTAGCGGGGCAGACCACCGGGGAGCTGTTTTTT.

This clone was seen only a few times. This same CDR3 is encoded by further DNA sequences in the sample. The V gene is TRBV5-1, the J gene TRBJ1-2; unclear D gene. With 0 bases removed from V and 7 bases from J, the gap between germline ends came to 10 bases. CDR1 SGHRS and CDR2 YFSETQ come from the germline V gene. The CDR3 is made up of 13 amino acids. CDR3 nucleotide sequence: TGCGCCAGCAGCTTGGAAGACGGAGGTGGCTACACCTTC. Protein sequence: CASSLEDGGGYTF.

The chain recombines TRBV6-5 with TRBJ2-5; perhaps TRBD1 as D (6 bases). Germline assignment: CDR1 MNHEY and CDR2 SVGAGI. V was clipped by 6 bases and J by 5 bases, with 16 bases between them. This CDR3 has 14 amino acids. The CDR3 nucleotides read TGTGCCAGCAGAAGACTACAGGGAGTGGAGACCCAGTACTTC. As protein: CASRRLQGVETQYF.

Only a few counts were recorded for this clone. The rearrangement joins TRBV3-1 (or the pseudogene TRBV3-2) to TRBJ1-4; TRBD1 matches 9 bases. This CDR3 spans 18 amino acids. V trimming: 1 base; J trimming: 5 bases; junction bases outside the gene matches: 11. Germline V gene sequence: CDR1 LGHDT, CDR2 YNNKEL (reference sequence). The CDR3 DNA reads TGTGCCAGCAGCCAAGTAAGGGGACAGGGCCTCCGAAATGAAAAACTGTTTTTT. As protein: CASSQVRGQGLRNEKLFF.

The gene calls are TRBV25-1 and TRBJ2-7; D unclear. This CDR3 region has 11 residues. Germline V gives CDR1 MGHDK, CDR2 SYGVNS. The V and J ends lost 1 base and 10 bases respectively, with 8 bases between them. The CDR3 loop reads CASSESGPQYF. The CDR3 coding sequence is TGTGCCAGCAGTGAATCTGGCCCCCAGTACTTC.

V usage is TRBV9 and J usage is TRBJ2-1, with TRBD1 matching over 7 bases. Germline CDR1 SGDLS, CDR2 YYNGEE. The CDR3 is made up of 15 amino acids. V was clipped by 0 bases and J by 7 bases; unmatched bases: 7. In DNA, the CDR3 is TGTGCCAGCAGCGTAGGGCAGACAGGGATGAATGAGCAGTTCTTC. Its protein is CASSVGQTGMNEQFF.

The V and J genes are TRBV27 and TRBJ2-2; 7 nucleotides line up with TRBD2. The length of the CDR3 is 16 residues. Looked up from germline, CDR1 is MNHEY and CDR2 is SMNVEV (reference sequence). Unmatched junction bases numbered 3, after V lost 1 base and J lost 1 base. The CDR3 nucleotides are TGTGCCAGCAGTTTATTCGCGGGGGAGAACACCGGGGAGCTGTTTTTT. Translated: CASSLFAGENTGELFF.

The rearrangement joins TRBV6-2 or TRBV6-3 to TRBJ2-5; D gene unclear. The germline gives CDR1 MNHEY, CDR2 SVGEGT. The CDR3 consists of 15 residues. Trimming took 6 bases from V and 1 from J, leaving 15 bases between them. CDR3 amino acids: CASSRAMSFQETQYF. The CDR3 coding sequence is TGTGCCAGCAGCCGTGCGATGAGCTTCCAAGAGACCCAGTACTTC.

The gene calls are TRBV5-8 and TRBJ1-6; no definite D call. The CDR3 covers 17 residues. The germline CDR1 and CDR2 sequences are SGHTS and YDEGEE. V lost 3 bases to trimming and J lost 5 bases, with 18 bases between them. This chain's CDR3 is CASSSGIALVNNSPLHF. The DNA for the CDR3 is TGTGCCAGCAGCTCGGGGATAGCCCTTGTAAATAATTCACCCCTCCACTTT. Full variable domain (rest looked up from reference TRBV5-8 and TRBJ1-6): EAGVTQSPTHLIKTRGQQATLRCSPISGHTSVYWYQQALGLGLQFLLWYDEGEERNRGNFPPRFSGRQFPNYSSELNVNALELEDSALYLCASSSGIALVNNSPLHFGNGTRLTVT.

The V gene is TRBV4-1, the J gene TRBJ2-7; D might be TRBD2 (6 bases). The germline V gene has CDR1 MGHRA and CDR2 YSYEKL. CDR3 length equals 15 residues. Deletions cut 8 bases from V and 6 bases from J, with 23 bases between. This CDR3 is CASPKCTGDRGEQYF. The CDR3 DNA reads TGCGCCAGCCCCAAGTGTACGGGGGACCGGGGCGAGCAGTACTTC.

J is TRBJ1-5 and V is TRBV7-8, with a weak D call TRBD1 (5 bases). V lost 3 bases and J 0 bases, leaving 9 bases between the germline ends. In germline, CDR1 is SGHVS, CDR2 FQNEAQ. There are 15 residues in the CDR3. DNA of the CDR3: TGTGCCAGCAGCTTTGGCAGGGATAGCAATCAGCCCCAGCATTTT. This translates into CASSFGRDSNQPQHF.

The CDR3 bases are TGCGCCAGCAGCCAAGAGGGGACACACAATGAGCAGTTCTTC. It yields the protein CASSQEGTHNEQFF. The V and J genes are TRBV4-3 and TRBJ2-1; maybe TRBD1 (6 bases). Trimming shortened V by 0 bases and J by 5 bases, and 8 bases separated the two germline ends. CDR1 and CDR2 from the germline V gene are LGHNA and YSLEER. The length of the CDR3 is 14 residues.

The rearrangement joins TRBV3-1 (or the pseudogene TRBV3-2) to TRBJ2-1; 11 nucleotides match TRBD2. CDR1 and CDR2 from the germline V gene are LGHDT and YNNKEL (reference sequence). The CDR3 contains 16 residues. Trimming at V came to 4 bases and at J to 3 bases, leaving 5 bases not matched to a gene. The CDR3 nucleotides are TGTGCCAGCAGCCCGTTAGCGGGGGGGCTCTACAATGAGCAGTTCTTC. Protein product: CASSPLAGGLYNEQFF.

This clone occurred once. The V call is TRBV21-1, the J call TRBJ2-5; TRBD1, the table's D call, lacks a check against the DNA. TRBV21-1 corresponds to a pseudogene. The CDR3 is 14 amino acids. In DNA, the CDR3 is TGTGCCAGCAGAACAGGGGGCGTTTGGGAGACCCAGTACTTC. The encoded protein is CASRTGGVWETQYF.

The chain links TRBV19 to TRBJ1-5; 7 bases fit TRBD1. There are 14 residues in the CDR3. CDR1 is LNHDA, CDR2 SQIVND, per germline (reference sequence). J was trimmed by 4 bases and V by 5 bases; bases with no gene match: 5. This CDR3 reads CASSPGTVNQPQHF. CDR3 DNA: TGTGCCAGTAGTCCCGGGACAGTGAATCAGCCCCAGCATTTT.

This chain joins TRBV30 and TRBJ2-1, with D maybe TRBD2 (5 bases). Looked up from germline, CDR1 is GTSNPN and CDR2 is SVGIG (reference sequence). V shed 2 bases and J shed 1 base, with 9 bases lying between them. This CDR3 spans 14 amino acids. The CDR3 loop reads CAWSRSGSYNEQFF. CDR3 DNA: TGTGCCTGGAGTCGCAGCGGATCCTACAATGAGCAGTTCTTC.

The rearrangement joins TRBV14 to TRBJ1-2, with TRBD1 as a possible D gene (5 bases). V lost 0 bases and J lost 5, with 16 bases in between. The V gene's germline CDR1 is SGHDN and CDR2 FVKESK. This CDR3 comprises 16 residues. CDR3 bases: TGTGCCAGCAGCCAAGAAGCAGGGAACTATTTATATGGCTACACCTTC. It codes for CASSQEAGNYLYGYTF.

The CDR3 loop reads CAWSVLGTVVEKLFF. The CDR3 DNA is TGTGCCTGGAGTGTGTTGGGGACAGTTGTGGAAAAACTGTTTTTT. The chain joins TRBV30 to TRBJ1-4; 7 nucleotides agree with TRBD1. Germline assignment: CDR1 GTSNPN and CDR2 SVGIG (reference sequence). The CDR3 has 15 amino acids. J was trimmed by 8 bases and V by 0 bases; bases with no gene match: 9.

V gene TRBV27 combines with J gene TRBJ2-7, with a weak D call TRBD1 (6 bases). V gave up 2 bases and J gave up 2 bases, with 16 bases separating them. This CDR3 comprises 16 residues. Per germline, CDR1 MNHEY and CDR2 SMNVEV (reference sequence). Here the CDR3 DNA reads TGTGCCAGCAGTTTAGGTGGGGGCGCGGTAGCCTACGAGCAGTACTTC. The encoded protein is CASSLGGGAVAYEQYF.

The chain recombines TRBV12-1 with TRBJ1-2; the D call TRBD1 from the table was never checked on the DNA. TRBV12-1 is termed a pseudogene. The CDR3 totals 16 residues. The CDR3 DNA follows: TGTGCCAGCAGCTTGATCTCGATAGGCAGGGTATTCGGCTACACCTTC. Residues: CASSLISIGRVFGYTF.